What follows describes a single T cell receptor (beta chain). Its antigen is not known. TCRdb analysed the RT-PCR reads with MiXCR anew, one entry per CDR3 protein. The table has 500,000 to 550,000 distinct CDR3 sequences, approximately 22% seen once. This sample was taken from a study of response to subunit inactivated influenza vaccine. The length of the CDR3 is 15 residues. V lost 1 base, J lost 4 bases, and 15 bases lay in between. Germline V gives CDR1 SGHKS, CDR2 YYEKEE (reference sequence). Findings and limits, study-wide: Few new T cells, the authors suggested, are recruited by each seasonal influenza vaccination.

This sample also appeared in a second study, on T cells expressing NK-cell markers. As reported in that work: UMI-tagged 5'RACE template switching yielded the TCR beta cDNA. Sorted CD3+CD56-NKG2C+, CD3+CD56+NKG2C- and CD3+CD56+NKG2C+ T cells were the source of the TCR beta repertoires. The use of an anti-gamma-delta TCR antibody, which was added in several experiments, restricted sorting to T cells expressing alpha-beta TCR. The CD3+CD56-NKG2C+ fraction was also led by these clonotypes in a handful of donors.

Sample: CD4+ T cells sorted from PBMCs, taken approximately 12 days after vaccination. The chain has TRBV5-5 and TRBJ2-7; D is unclear. The receptor's source is a man over 45 who received an inactivated influenza vaccine. CDR3 sequence (DNA): TGTGCCAGCAGCTTGTATGAGTCCTCGGTTTACGAGCAGTACTTC. The encoded protein is CASSLYESSVYEQYF.